This TCR beta chain was profiled in a study of shared clonotypes between healthy human individuals (dated by TCRdb to 2020 to 2021). With respect to the entire study: The cohort included three men and two women between 18 and 49 years of age. For each donor, CD4 naive and CD4 memory were each given three plates, CD8 naive was given two plates, and CD8 memory was given one plate. To estimate repertoire size and how much clonotype sharing occurs between individuals, the study deeply sequenced the blood TCR repertoires of five or six healthy adults. Different laboratories and diverse techniques were used to prepare libraries and sequence TCR repertoires, to increase sequencing depth and limit assay-specific biases. Each donor's leukapheresis produced roughly between about 0.8 and 8.9 billion PBMCs. General study outcomes and caveats: Naive subsets generally had larger estimated clonotype richness than memory subsets did. Sharing across several donors was observed for about 5% of naive CD4, over 3% of naive CD8, over 2% of memory CD4, and around 0.4% of memory CD8 clonotypes. Even with the large sequencing depth, rarefaction of the sorted-subset datasets indicated that sequencing was incomplete. Sampling was restricted to blood, and TCR repertoires in tissues likely differ from the TCR repertoires found in blood. The genetic and exposure-history diversity represented was limited by the small number of donors. Compared with non-shared clonotypes, the clonotypes found in all four sorted-subset donors had higher generation probabilities. Pairwise subsampling led to the expectation that sequencing depth would affect the degree of clonotype sharing among donors.

Using the deep immunoSEQ assay, TCR CDR3 regions were amplified from genomic DNA by multiplex PCR. For each cell subset, the extracted genomic DNA was distributed evenly across all wells of several immunoSEQ 96-well plates, and each plate served as one replicate. For sorted subsets, each replicate PCR was loaded with 200 to 250 ng genomic DNA, equivalent to about 30,000 T cell genomes. Purified libraries were measured with a Qubit 3.0 fluorometer, size-checked on a Bioanalyzer 2100, and measured again with the KAPA Library Quantification kit. A separate single-read 150-cycle Illumina NextSeq 550 flow cell was used to sequence each immunoSEQ 96-well plate. The source study handled its data this way. Because the immunoSEQ output held only junctional sequences and lacked quality scores, the filtering could not match the filtering applied to full-length reads. To assign V/J genes and CDR3, sequences were annotated using PyIR, a Python wrapper for IgBLAST v1.9, with IMGT germline references. Any read was removed if the V/J assignment was weak (E-value above 1e-6), the CDR3 was missing, or the read contained stop codons, out-of-frame junctions, or ambiguous translated residues. V3J clonotypes were defined by identical inferred V gene, J gene, and CDR3 amino acid sequence. Percentage overlap between repertoires was calculated by dividing the number of shared unique clonotypes by the size of the smaller repertoire. RTK rarefaction, the Chao1 estimator, and Recon v2.1 estimates of unobserved clonotypes were used to assess repertoire richness. For all TCRbeta clonotypes obtained by the gDNA method from several donors, generation probabilities were computed with OLGA. In its TCRdb copy, this immuneACCESS table keeps in-frame sequences only and misses some clones. Where compared with another copy, unresolved V genes explain less than half of these, and the others have no known cause. V, J and clone size were drawn from that table, and D and trimming were deduced from the DNA. This sample has under 2,000,000 clones in its table, and roughly 95% of those were observed once. More than 0.9% of the sample is in the top ten clones.

About this clone itself: This clone's antigen is unknown. It has no much larger one-base neighbor in the sample; base qualities were not kept.

CD8 naive samples consisted of CD45RO-negative cells that were positively selected for CCR7, yielding a CD45RA+CCR7+ population without TemRA cells. Healthy HIV-negative adults with no recently reported acute infections or vaccinations were included as donors. All donors were Caucasian adults living in Nashville, Tennessee, USA. Blood was collected by leukapheresis, and PBMCs were isolated by Ficoll-Histopaque density gradient centrifugation and then cryopreserved in liquid nitrogen vapor phase. Analytical flow cytometry was used to check the purity and quantity of each magnetically sorted T cell population. From each sorted fraction, genomic DNA was isolated and quantified by UV absorbance on a Nanodrop 2000c. Trimming takes 0 bases from V and 4 bases from J, and the germline ends sit 10 bases apart. From its cysteine to its phenylalanine, the CDR3 spans 15 amino acids. The entry retains the CDR3 DNA only, 45 bases that are in frame from base 1. From a lookup of the germline V gene (reference sequence), CDR1 and CDR2 are PRHDT and FYEKMQ.

Sequencing used naive CD8+ T cells sorted from blood. What the cell subset or site label conveys for this sample: CD45RA+CCR7+. The sequence links TRBV13 to TRBJ1-5; a tentative D call is TRBD1 (6 bases match). This TCR came from a young man in good health. For the CDR3, the sequence is CASSLGTGRNQPQHF. The nucleotide sequence is TGTGCCAGCAGCTTAGGGACAGGAAGAAATCAGCCCCAGCATTTT.